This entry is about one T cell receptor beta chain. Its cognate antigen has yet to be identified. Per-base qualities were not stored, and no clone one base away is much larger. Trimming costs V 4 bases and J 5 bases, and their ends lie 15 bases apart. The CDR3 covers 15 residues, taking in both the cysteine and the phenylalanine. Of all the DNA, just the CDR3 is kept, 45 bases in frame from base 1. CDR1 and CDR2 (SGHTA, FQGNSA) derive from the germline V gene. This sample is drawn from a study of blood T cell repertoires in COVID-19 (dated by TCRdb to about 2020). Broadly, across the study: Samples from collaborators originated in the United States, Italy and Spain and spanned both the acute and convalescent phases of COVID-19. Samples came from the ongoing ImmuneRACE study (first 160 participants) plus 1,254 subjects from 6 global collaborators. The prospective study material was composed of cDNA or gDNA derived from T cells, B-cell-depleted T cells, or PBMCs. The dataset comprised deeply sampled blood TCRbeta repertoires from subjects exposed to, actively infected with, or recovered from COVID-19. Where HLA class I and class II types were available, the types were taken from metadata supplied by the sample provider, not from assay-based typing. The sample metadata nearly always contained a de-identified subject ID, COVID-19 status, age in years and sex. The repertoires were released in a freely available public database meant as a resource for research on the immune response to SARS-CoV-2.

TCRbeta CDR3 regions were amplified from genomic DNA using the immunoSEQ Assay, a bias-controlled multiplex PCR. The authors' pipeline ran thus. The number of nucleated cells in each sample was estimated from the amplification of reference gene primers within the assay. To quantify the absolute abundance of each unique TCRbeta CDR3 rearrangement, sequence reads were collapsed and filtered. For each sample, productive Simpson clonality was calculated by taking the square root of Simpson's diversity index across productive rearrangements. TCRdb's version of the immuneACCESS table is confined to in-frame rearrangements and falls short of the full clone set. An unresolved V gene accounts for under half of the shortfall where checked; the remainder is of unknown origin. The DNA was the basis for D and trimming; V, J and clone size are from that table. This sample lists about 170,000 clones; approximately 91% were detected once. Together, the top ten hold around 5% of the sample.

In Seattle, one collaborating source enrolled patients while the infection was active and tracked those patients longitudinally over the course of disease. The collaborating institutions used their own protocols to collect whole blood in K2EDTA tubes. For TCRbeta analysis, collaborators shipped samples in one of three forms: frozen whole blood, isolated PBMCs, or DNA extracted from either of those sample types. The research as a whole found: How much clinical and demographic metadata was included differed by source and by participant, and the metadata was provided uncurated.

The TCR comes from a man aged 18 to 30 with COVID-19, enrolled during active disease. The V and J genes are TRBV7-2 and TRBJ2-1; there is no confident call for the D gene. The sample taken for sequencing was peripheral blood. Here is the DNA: TGTGCCAGCAGCTCAACGGGTTTGACGAACAATGAGCAGTTCTTC. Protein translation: CASSSTGLTNNEQFF.